The rows below give T cell receptor beta chains drawn from one sample of a study of regulatory T cells in long-lasting Graves disease. In TCRdb, the multiplex PCR reads were re-called with MiXCR into one record per CDR3 protein. The profile shows over 450,000 distinct CDR3 sequences, about 12% of them singletons. Another study also made use of these data, one on T cells in Graves' hyperthyroidism and ophthalmopathy.

The specimen was peripheral blood mononuclear cells (PBMCs), collected at new diagnosis, from a patient treated with antithyroid drugs. The receptors shown here come from a woman younger than 45 with Graves disease. Both conserved end residues are part of each CDR3. D genes are given only for firm matches. Clone size is given for some rows only: seen once, a few or many times, or a class if the clone is expanded.

v_gene	d_gene	j_gene	abundance	CDR3aa	CDR3nt
TRBV11-2	NA	TRBJ2-1	NA	CASSGRVLHNEQFF	TGTGCCAGCAGCGGAAGGGTATTACACAATGAGCAGTTCTTC
TRBV20-1	TRBD2	TRBJ2-2	NA	CSAVSSGRALGELFF	TGCAGTGCCGTCAGTAGCGGGAGGGCCCTCGGGGAGCTGTTTTTT
TRBV4-3	NA	TRBJ2-1	NA	CASSLRIGEFFQFF	TGCGCCAGCAGCCTCAGGATCGGAGAGTTTTTCCAGTTCTTC
TRBV4-1	NA	TRBJ1-2	many	CASSQPSTVAPGLYTF	TGCGCCAGCAGCCAACCTTCCACAGTCGCCCCCGGTCTCTACACCTTC
TRBV14	NA	TRBJ1-6	many	CASSQGASSSYNSPLHF	TGTGCCAGCAGCCAAGGGGCGTCGAGCTCCTATAATTCACCCCTCCACTTT
TRBV4-1	NA	TRBJ2-1	NA	CASSQDGRANNEQFF	TGCGCCAGCAGCCAAGATGGGCGGGCAAACAATGAGCAGTTCTTC
TRBV6-1	NA	TRBJ2-2	many	CASSWPGELFF	TGTGCCAGCTCTTGGCCGGGGGAGCTGTTTTTT
TRBV18	NA	TRBJ1-5	many	CASSFTDNQPQHF	TGTGCCAGCTCATTCACTGACAATCAGCCCCAGCATTTT
TRBV28	TRBD2	TRBJ2-7	many	CASSGSGRAIEQYF	TGTGCCAGCTCCGGGAGCGGGAGGGCCATCGAGCAGTACTTC
TRBV19	TRBD1	TRBJ1-1	many	CASSPSEGAGAFF	TGTGCCAGTAGTCCGTCGGAGGGGGCAGGAGCTTTCTTT
TRBV5-8	NA	TRBJ2-5	NA	CASSFWDGSSGTQYF	TGTGCCAGCAGCTTTTGGGACGGGTCCTCCGGGACCCAGTACTTC
TRBV6-1	TRBD2	TRBJ2-5	NA	CASRVSGNQETQYF	TGTGCCAGCAGGGTGAGCGGGAACCAAGAGACCCAGTACTTC
TRBV18	NA	TRBJ1-5	few	CASSPVAGGPDPQHF	TGTGCCAGCTCACCAGTAGCGGGGGGCCCAGACCCCCAGCATTTT
TRBV12-3/TRBV12-4	TRBD1	TRBJ1-2	NA	CASSYTGTGEYGYTF	TGTGCCAGCAGTTACACCGGGACAGGGGAATATGGCTACACCTTC
TRBV6-1	NA	TRBJ2-4	many	CASSEGFGAKNIQYF	TGTGCCAGCAGTGAAGGGTTTGGGGCCAAAAACATTCAGTACTTC
TRBV28	NA	TRBJ2-2	many	CASRLRTTTGELFF	TGTGCCAGCAGATTGAGAACTACGACCGGGGAGCTGTTTTTT
TRBV20-1	NA	TRBJ2-7	NA	CSARRAGTYEQYF	TGCAGTGCCCGGCGGGCGGGAACCTACGAGCAGTACTTC
TRBV7-6	TRBD2	TRBJ2-7	many	CASSPNLAGDEQYF	TGTGCCAGCAGCCCCAACCTAGCGGGAGACGAGCAGTACTTC
TRBV9	NA	TRBJ1-1	NA	CASSGGEGAEAFF	TGTGCCAGCAGCGGGGGAGAGGGGGCTGAAGCTTTCTTT
TRBV29-1	NA	TRBJ1-1	few	CSVVEGGGTEAFF	TGCAGCGTTGTAGAGGGAGGCGGCACTGAAGCTTTCTTT
TRBV19	NA	TRBJ1-2	many	CASSNRANYGYTF	TGTGCCAGTAGTAACAGGGCTAACTATGGCTACACCTTC
TRBV30	TRBD2	TRBJ2-1	many	CAWSVGGSRFF	TGTGCCTGGAGTGTCGGGGGGTCGCGGTTCTTC
TRBV28	NA	TRBJ2-6	many	CASSARDSGANVLTF	TGTGCCAGCAGTGCAAGGGACTCTGGGGCCAACGTCCTGACTTTC
TRBV5-1	NA	TRBJ1-5	many	CASSLLTGQQPQHF	TGCGCCAGCAGCCTCCTGACGGGGCAGCAGCCCCAGCATTTT
TRBV12-3/TRBV12-4	NA	TRBJ1-3	NA	CASSRTTTGNTIYF	TGTGCCAGCAGTCGGACAACGACTGGAAACACCATATATTTT
TRBV15	NA	TRBJ1-5	many	CATSRRGSEQGIQPQHF	TGTGCCACCAGCAGACGTGGGTCTGAGCAGGGAATACAGCCCCAGCATTTT